The T cell receptor beta chain described here comes from a study of long-term antiretroviral therapy in people with HIV. Whole-study results and caveats: ART-treated samples gained diversity yet remained below transplant donor controls.

Trimming removed 6 bases at V and 1 base at J, with 4 bases between. Germline loops: CDR1 LNHDA, CDR2 SQIVND (reference sequence). The CDR3 is 12 residues long. As to this clone: What it recognizes is unknown.

With survey level as its setting, the immunoSEQ assay was v3.0. TCRdb's copy holds only in-frame clones and misses some; the assay was immunoSEQ multiplex PCR. In the table there are about 25,000 clones, 76% of which are singletons. This specimen consisted of unsorted PBMCs, obtained 0.5 years after starting antiretroviral therapy. This sequence was found in a middle-aged woman with HIV. This sequence joins TRBV19 and TRBJ1-3; no clear D. The CDR3, as DNA: TGTGCCAGTAGAGAATCTGGAAACACCATATATTTT. Protein product: CASRESGNTIYF.